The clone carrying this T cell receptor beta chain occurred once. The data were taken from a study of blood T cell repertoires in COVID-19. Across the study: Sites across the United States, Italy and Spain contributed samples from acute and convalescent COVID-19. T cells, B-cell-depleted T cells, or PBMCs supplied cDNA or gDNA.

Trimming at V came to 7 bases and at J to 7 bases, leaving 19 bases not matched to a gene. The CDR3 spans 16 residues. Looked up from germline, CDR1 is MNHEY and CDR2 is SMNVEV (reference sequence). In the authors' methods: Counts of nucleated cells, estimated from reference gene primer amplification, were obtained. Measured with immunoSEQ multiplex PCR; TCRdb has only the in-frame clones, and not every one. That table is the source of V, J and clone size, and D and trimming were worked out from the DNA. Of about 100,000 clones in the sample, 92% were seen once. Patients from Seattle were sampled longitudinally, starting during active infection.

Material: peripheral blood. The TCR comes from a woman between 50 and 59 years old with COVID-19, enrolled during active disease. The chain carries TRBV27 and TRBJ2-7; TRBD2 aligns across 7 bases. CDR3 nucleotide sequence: TGTGCCAGCAAAGATAGAGGCGTAAGCGGGGCCGGAGAGCAGTACTTC. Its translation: CASKDRGVSGAGEQYF.